Described below is a single T cell receptor beta chain sequence and its context. The entry originates in a study of blood T cell repertoires in COVID-19. Study details: Some COVID-19 samples were acute and others convalescent; all came from the United States, Italy and Spain. T cells, B-cell-depleted T cells, or PBMCs supplied cDNA or gDNA.

This CDR3 comprises 14 residues. Germline V lookup: CDR1 MNHEY, CDR2 SVGAGI. The V gene lost 6 bases and the J gene lost 1 base, with 12 bases spanning the gap. Original analysis: Quantification of nucleated cells was approximated via reference gene primer amplification. The repertoire was sequenced with immunoSEQ multiplex PCR; TCRdb's copy has only in-frame clones and lacks some. The DNA gave D and trimming, while V, J and clone size come from that table. This sample has roughly 28,000 clones, with about 88% found just once. The chain has TRBV6-5 and TRBJ1-2; D unresolved. The TCR sequence derives from a woman aged 45-65 years with active COVID-19. Input material: peripheral blood. The DNA of the CDR3 is TGTGCCAGCAGGGATGACGGAGTTAACTATGGCTACACCTTC. Translated, it gives CASRDDGVNYGYTF.